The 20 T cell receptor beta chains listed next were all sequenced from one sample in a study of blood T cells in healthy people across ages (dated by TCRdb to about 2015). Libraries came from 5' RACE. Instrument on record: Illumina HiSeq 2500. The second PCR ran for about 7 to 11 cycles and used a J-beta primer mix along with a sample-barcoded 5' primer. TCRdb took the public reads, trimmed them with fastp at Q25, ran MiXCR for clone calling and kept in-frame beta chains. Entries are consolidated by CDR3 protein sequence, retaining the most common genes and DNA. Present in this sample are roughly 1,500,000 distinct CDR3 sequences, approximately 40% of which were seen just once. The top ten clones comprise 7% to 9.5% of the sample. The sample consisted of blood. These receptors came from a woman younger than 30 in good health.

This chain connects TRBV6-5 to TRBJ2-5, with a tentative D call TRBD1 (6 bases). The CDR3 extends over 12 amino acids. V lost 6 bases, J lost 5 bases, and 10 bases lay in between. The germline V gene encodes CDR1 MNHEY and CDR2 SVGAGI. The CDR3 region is CASRQGGETQYF. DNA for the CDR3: TGTGCCAGCAGACAGGGTGGTGAGACCCAGTACTTC.

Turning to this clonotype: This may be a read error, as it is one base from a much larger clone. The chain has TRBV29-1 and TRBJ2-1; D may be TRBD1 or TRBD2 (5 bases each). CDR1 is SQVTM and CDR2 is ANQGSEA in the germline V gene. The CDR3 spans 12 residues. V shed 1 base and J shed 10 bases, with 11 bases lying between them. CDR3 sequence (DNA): TGCAGCGTTGAAGGGGGGAGCAAGGAGCAGTTCTTC. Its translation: CSVEGGSKEQFF.

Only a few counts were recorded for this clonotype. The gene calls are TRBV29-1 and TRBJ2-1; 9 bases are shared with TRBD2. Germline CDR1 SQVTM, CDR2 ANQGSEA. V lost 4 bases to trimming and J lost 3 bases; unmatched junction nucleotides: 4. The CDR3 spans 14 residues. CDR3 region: CSVVPSGIYNEQFF. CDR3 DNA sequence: TGCAGCGTTGTCCCTAGCGGGATCTACAATGAGCAGTTCTTC.

This chain's CDR3 is CATRGGGLNEQFF. Written as DNA, the CDR3 is TGTGCCACCCGTGGGGGGGGCTTGAATGAGCAGTTCTTC. This chain links TRBV15 with TRBJ2-1, with D tentatively TRBD2 (7 bases). Per germline, CDR1 LNHNV and CDR2 YYDKDF (reference sequence). The CDR3 extends over 13 amino acids. The ends were cut back, 8 bases at V and 7 bases at J, with 15 bases in the middle.

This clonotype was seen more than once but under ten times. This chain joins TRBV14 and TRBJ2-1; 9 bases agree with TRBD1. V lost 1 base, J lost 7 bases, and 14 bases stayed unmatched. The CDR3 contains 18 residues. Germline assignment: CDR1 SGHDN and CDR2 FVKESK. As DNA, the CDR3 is TGTGCCAGCAGCCAAGCCTACCTTACAGGGGGCGCCGGGAATGAGCAGTTCTTC. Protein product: CASSQAYLTGGAGNEQFF.

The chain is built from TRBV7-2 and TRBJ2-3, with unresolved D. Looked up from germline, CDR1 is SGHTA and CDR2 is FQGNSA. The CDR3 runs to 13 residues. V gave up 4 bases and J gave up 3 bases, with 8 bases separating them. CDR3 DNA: TGTGCCAGCAGCTGGGCCGGGACAGATACGCAGTATTTT. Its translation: CASSWAGTDTQYF.

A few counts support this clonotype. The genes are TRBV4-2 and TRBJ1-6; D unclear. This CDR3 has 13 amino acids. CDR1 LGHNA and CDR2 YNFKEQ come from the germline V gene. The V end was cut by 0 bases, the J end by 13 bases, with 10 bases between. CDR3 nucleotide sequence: TGTGCCAGCAGCCAAGATTTCGTCCCTCCCCTCCACTTT. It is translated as CASSQDFVPPLHF.

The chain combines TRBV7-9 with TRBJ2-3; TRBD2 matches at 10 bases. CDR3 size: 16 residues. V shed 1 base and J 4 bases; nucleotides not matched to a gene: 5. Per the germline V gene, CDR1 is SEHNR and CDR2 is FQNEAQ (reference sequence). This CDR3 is CASSLVSSGGADTQYF. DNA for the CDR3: TGTGCCAGCAGCTTAGTGTCTAGCGGGGGTGCAGATACGCAGTATTTT.

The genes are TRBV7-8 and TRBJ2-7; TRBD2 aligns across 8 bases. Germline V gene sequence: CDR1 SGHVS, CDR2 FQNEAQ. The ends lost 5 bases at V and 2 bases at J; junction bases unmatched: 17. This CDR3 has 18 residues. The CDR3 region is CASSLPGLVQLTAYEQYF. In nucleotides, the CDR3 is TGTGCCAGCAGCCTGCCGGGACTAGTACAACTAACGGCCTACGAGCAGTACTTC.

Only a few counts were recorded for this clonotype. The CDR3 nucleotides read TGTGCCAGCAGCGTTGGGGCGGGCGCTGGAGAGACCCAGTACTTC. Its translation is CASSVGAGAGETQYF. The gene calls are TRBV9 and TRBJ2-5, with D perhaps being TRBD1 or TRBD2 (5 bases each). Germline CDR1 and CDR2: SGDLS and YYNGEE. V lost 2 bases and J lost 4, with 15 bases in between. The CDR3 is made up of 15 amino acids.

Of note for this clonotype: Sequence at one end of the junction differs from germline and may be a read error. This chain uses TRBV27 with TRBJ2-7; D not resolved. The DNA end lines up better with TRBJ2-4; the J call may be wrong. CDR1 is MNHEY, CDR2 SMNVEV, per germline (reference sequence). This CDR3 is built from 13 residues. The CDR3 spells CAGSLGYSNIQYF. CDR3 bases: TGTGCCGGCAGTTTAGGGTACTCTAACATTCAGTACTTC.

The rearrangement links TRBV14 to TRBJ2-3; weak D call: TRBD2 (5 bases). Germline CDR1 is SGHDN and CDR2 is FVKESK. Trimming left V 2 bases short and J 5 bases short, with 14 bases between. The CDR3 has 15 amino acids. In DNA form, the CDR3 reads TGTGCCAGCAGCCAATACGGGAAAAGGGAAGATACGCAGTATTTT. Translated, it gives CASSQYGKREDTQYF.

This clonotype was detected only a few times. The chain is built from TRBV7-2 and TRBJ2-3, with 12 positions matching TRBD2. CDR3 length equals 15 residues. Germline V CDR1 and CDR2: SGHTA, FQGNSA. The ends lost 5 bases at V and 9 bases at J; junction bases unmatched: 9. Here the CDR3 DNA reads TGTGCCAGCAGCCTACTGACTAGCGGGGGCGGGACGCAGTATTTT. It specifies CASSLLTSGGGTQYF. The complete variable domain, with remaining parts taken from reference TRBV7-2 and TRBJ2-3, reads GAGVSQSPSNKVTEKGKDVELRCDPISGHTALYWYRQSLGQGLEFLIYFQGNSAPDKSGLPSDRFSAERTGGSVSTLTIQRTQQEDSAVYLCASSLLTSGGGTQYFGPGTRLTVL.

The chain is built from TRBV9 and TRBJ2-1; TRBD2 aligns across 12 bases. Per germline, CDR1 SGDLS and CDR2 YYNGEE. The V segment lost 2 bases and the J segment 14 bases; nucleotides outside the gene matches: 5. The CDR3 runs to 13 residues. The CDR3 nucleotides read TGTGCCAGCAGCGTTGGGCTAGCGGGAGGGGAGTTCTTC. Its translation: CASSVGLAGGEFF. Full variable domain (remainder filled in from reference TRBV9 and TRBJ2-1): DSGVTQTPKHLITATGQRVTLRCSPRSGDLSVYWYQQSLDQGLQFLIQYYNGEERAKGNILERFSAQQFPDLHSELNLSSLELGDSALYFCASSVGLAGGEFFGPGTRLTVL.

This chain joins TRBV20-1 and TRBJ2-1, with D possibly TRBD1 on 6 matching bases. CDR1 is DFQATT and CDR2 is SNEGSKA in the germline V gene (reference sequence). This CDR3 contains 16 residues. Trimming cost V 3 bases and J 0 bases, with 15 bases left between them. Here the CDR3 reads CSARTLVGASYNEQFF. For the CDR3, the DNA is TGCAGTGCTAGGACTTTAGTGGGGGCCTCCTACAATGAGCAGTTCTTC.

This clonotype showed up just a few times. CDR3 region: CASGLAALLRGVNYEQYF. For the CDR3, the DNA is TGTGCTAGTGGTTTGGCCGCCCTACTGAGGGGGGTTAACTACGAGCAGTACTTC. V is TRBV12-5 and J is TRBJ2-7; perhaps D is TRBD1 or TRBD2 (6 bases each). V was shortened by 1 base and J by 3 bases, with 22 bases between the two germline ends. Germline V gives CDR1 LGHNT, CDR2 FRNRAP. This CDR3 contains 18 residues.

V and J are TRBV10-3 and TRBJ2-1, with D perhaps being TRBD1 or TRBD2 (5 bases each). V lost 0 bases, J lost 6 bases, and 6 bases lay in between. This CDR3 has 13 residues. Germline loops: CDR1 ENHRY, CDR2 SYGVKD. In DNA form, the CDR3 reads TGTGCCATCAGTGAGTCGGGACCCAATGAGCAGTTCTTC. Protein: CAISESGPNEQFF.

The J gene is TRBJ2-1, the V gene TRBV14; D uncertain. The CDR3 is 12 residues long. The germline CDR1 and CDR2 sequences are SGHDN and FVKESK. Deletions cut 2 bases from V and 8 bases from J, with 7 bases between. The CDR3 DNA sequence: TGTGCCAGCAGCCAAAACTTCTATGAGCAGTTCTTC. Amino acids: CASSQNFYEQFF.

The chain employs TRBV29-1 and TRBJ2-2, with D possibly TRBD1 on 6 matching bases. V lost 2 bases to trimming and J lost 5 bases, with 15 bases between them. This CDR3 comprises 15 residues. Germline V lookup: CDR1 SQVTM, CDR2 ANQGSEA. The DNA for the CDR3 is TGCAGCGTTGAACGGCTAGGGGGACCAACCGGGGAGCTGTTTTTT. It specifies CSVERLGGPTGELFF.

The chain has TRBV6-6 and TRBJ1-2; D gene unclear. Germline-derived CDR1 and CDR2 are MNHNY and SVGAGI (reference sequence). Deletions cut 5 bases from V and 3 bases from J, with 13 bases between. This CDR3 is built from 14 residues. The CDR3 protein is CASSAGPHYYGYTF. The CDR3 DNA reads TGTGCCAGCAGTGCCGGGCCCCATTACTATGGCTACACCTTC.